Listed below are T cell receptor beta chains from one sample, sequenced in a study of Ad26.COV2.S vaccination and SARS-CoV-2 variants. Method: immunoSEQ multiplex PCR; TCRdb's copy keeps in-frame clones and lacks some. The data hold about 400,000 clones, with around 89% observed a single time. The source material was peripheral blood, sampled in a trial of Ad26.COV2.S vaccine versus placebo. Receptors were obtained from a person between 18 and 65 years old who received the Ad26.COV2.S COVID-19 vaccine or a placebo. The CDR3 runs from the conserved cysteine through the conserved F or W. A D gene is named only where the DNA matches it firmly. Expanded clones are given a class, and other clones once, few, many or no size at all.

j_gene	d_gene	v_gene	abundance	CDR3aa	CDR3nt
TRBJ2-6	NA	TRBV4-2	NA	CASSHPGRLSGANVLTF	TGTGCCAGCAGCCATCCGGGACGTCTCTCTGGGGCCAACGTCCTGACTTTC
TRBJ2-7	NA	TRBV3-1/TRBV3-2	NA	CASSHETAGDDEQYF	TGTGCCAGCAGCCACGAAACCGCGGGTGATGACGAGCAGTACTTC
TRBJ1-1	TRBD1	TRBV7-9	NA	CASSSIPDRATEAFF	TGTGCCAGCAGCTCTATCCCGGACAGGGCCACTGAAGCTTTCTTT
TRBJ2-3	NA	TRBV2	NA	CASSPAVWQYF	TGTGCCAGCAGTCCTGCCGTTTGGCAGTATTTT
TRBJ1-5	NA	TRBV4-1	NA	CASSQDPRGGAGVQPQHF	TGCGCCAGCAGCCAAGATCCCCGGGGGGGGGCAGGGGTTCAGCCCCAGCATTTT
TRBJ1-6	NA	TRBV9	NA	CASSVEGTYNSPLHF	TGTGCCAGCAGCGTAGAAGGGACCTATAATTCACCCCTCCACTTT
TRBJ2-2	TRBD1	TRBV7-9	NA	CARPLTGDHTGELFF	TGTGCCAGGCCGCTTACAGGGGACCACACCGGGGAGCTGTTTTTT
TRBJ2-5	NA	TRBV7-9	few	CASSFQETQYF	TGTGCCAGCAGCTTTCAAGAGACCCAGTACTTC
TRBJ2-3	NA	TRBV5-1	NA	CASSLDARVRTDTQYF	TGCGCCAGCAGCTTGGATGCCAGGGTGAGGACAGATACGCAGTATTTT
TRBJ2-2	TRBD2	TRBV3-1/TRBV3-2	NA	CASSQGLAGGTTGELFF	TGTGCCAGCAGCCAAGGACTAGCGGGGGGGACTACCGGGGAGCTGTTTTTT
TRBJ2-3	TRBD2	TRBV7-9	NA	CASSLGRQGGRTDTQYF	TGTGCCAGCAGCTTAGGTCGCCAGGGAGGGAGAACAGATACGCAGTATTTT
TRBJ1-4	NA	TRBV5-4	NA	CASSVVASDGNEKLFF	TGTGCCAGCAGCGTCGTGGCCTCTGATGGGAATGAAAAACTGTTTTTT
TRBJ1-1	TRBD1	TRBV7-2	NA	CASNSGQAQNTEAFF	TGTGCCAGCAACTCGGGACAGGCCCAGAACACTGAAGCTTTCTTT
TRBJ2-3	TRBD2	TRBV19	NA	CATNSGGAGDTQYF	TGTGCCACGAATAGCGGGGGGGCAGGGGATACGCAGTATTTT
TRBJ2-7	NA	TRBV20-1	NA	CSASLLALDEQYF	TGCAGTGCTAGTCTCTTAGCGCTCGACGAGCAGTACTTC
TRBJ2-7	NA	TRBV5-5	NA	CASSLARRTPHEQYF	TGTGCCAGCAGCTTGGCCCGACGGACACCCCACGAGCAGTACTTC
TRBJ1-1	NA	TRBV6-5	few	CASLGGTEAFF	TGTGCCAGCCTCGGGGGAACTGAAGCTTTCTTT
TRBJ2-7	TRBD1	TRBV30	once	CAGQGLPSYEQYF	TGTGCCGGACAGGGCCTGCCATCCTACGAGCAGTACTTC
TRBJ1-2	NA	TRBV14	NA	CASSFRGAPNYGYTF	TGTGCCAGCAGCTTCAGGGGCGCACCGAACTATGGCTACACCTTC
TRBJ2-5	NA	TRBV7-6	NA	CASSRGRLQETQYF	TGTGCCAGCAGCCGGGGACGGCTTCAAGAGACCCAGTACTTC
TRBJ2-5	NA	TRBV10-1	NA	CASSGTGGETQYF	TGCGCCAGCAGCGGGACCGGGGGTGAGACCCAGTACTTC
TRBJ2-3	NA	TRBV5-1	NA	CASSSPPGDTQYF	TGCGCCAGCAGCTCCCCACCCGGGGATACGCAGTATTTT
TRBJ2-7	NA	TRBV7-9	once	CASSTESSYEQYF	TGTGCCAGCTCCACCGAATCCTCCTACGAGCAGTACTTC
TRBJ2-5	NA	TRBV2	NA	CASSGGVFQETQYF	TGTGCCAGCAGTGGCGGGGTCTTCCAAGAGACCCAGTACTTC
TRBJ2-2	TRBD1	TRBV4-2	once	CASRPRDSPNTGELFF	TGTGCCAGCCGACCAAGGGACAGTCCGAACACCGGGGAGCTGTTTTTT
TRBJ2-1	NA	TRBV27	NA	CASRRDSRATYNEQFF	TGTGCCAGCCGTCGGGACTCTAGGGCAACCTACAATGAGCAGTTCTTC
TRBJ2-2	NA	TRBV27	NA	CASSLFPGNTGELFF	TGTGCCAGCAGTTTATTTCCGGGGAACACCGGGGAGCTGTTTTTT